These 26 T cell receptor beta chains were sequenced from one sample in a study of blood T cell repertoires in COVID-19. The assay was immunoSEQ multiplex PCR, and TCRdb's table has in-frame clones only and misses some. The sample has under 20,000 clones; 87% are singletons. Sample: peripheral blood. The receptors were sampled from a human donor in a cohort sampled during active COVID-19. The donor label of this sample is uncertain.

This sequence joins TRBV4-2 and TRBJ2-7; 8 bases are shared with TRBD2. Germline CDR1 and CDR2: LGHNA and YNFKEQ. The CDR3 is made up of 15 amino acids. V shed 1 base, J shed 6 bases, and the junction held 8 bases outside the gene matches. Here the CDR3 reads CASSQASGRSGEQYF. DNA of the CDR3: TGTGCCAGCAGCCAAGCGAGCGGGAGATCGGGCGAGCAGTACTTC.

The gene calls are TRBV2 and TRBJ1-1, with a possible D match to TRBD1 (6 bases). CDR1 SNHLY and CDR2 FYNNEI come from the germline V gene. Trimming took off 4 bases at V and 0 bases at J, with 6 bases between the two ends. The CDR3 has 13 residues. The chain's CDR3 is CASSAGVNTEAFF. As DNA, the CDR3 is TGTGCCAGCAGTGCAGGGGTGAACACTGAAGCTTTCTTT.

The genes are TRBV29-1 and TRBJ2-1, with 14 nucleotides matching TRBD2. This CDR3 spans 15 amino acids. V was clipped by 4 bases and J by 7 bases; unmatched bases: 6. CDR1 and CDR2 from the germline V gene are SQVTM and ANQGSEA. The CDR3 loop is CSVVPWTSGRNEQFF. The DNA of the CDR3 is TGCAGCGTTGTTCCCTGGACTAGCGGGAGGAATGAGCAGTTCTTC.

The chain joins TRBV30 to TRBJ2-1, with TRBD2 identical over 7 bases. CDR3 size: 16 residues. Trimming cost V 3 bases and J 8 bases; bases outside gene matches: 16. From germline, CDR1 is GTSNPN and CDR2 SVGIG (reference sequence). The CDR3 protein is CAWSPPGTTRLDEQFF. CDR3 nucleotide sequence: TGTGCCTGGAGCCCCCCGGGGACTACCCGTCTCGATGAGCAGTTCTTC.

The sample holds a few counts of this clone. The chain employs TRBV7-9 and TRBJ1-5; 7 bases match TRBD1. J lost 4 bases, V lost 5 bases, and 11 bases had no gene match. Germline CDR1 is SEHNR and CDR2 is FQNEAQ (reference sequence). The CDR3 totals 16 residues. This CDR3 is CASSRWTGHGNQPQHF. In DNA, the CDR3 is TGTGCCAGCAGCCGTTGGACAGGACATGGTAATCAGCCCCAGCATTTT.

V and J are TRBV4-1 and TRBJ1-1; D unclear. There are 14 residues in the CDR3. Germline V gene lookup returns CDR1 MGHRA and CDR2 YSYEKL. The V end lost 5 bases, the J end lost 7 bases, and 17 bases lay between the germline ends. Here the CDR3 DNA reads TGCGCCAGCAGCTTGAGGAACGCAATGGATGAAGCTTTCTTT. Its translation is CASSLRNAMDEAFF.

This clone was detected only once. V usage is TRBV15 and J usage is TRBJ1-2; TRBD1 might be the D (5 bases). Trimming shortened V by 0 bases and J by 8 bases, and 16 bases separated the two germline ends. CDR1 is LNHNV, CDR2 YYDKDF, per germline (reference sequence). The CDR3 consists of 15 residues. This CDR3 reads CATSRDPQSGSGYTF. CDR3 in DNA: TGTGCCACCAGCAGAGATCCCCAATCAGGGTCAGGCTACACCTTC.

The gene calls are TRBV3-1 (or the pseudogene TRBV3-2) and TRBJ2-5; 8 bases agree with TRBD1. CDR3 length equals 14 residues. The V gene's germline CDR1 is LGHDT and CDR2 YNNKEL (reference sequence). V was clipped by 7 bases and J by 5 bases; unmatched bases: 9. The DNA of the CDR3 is TGTGCCAGCACCCCACAGGGGGTAGTGGAGACCCAGTACTTC. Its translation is CASTPQGVVETQYF.

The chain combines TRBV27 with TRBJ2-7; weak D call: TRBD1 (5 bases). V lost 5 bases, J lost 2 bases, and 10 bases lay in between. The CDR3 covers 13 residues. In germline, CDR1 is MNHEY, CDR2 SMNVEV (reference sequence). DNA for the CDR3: TGTGCCAGCAGTCAACAGGAGACCTACGAGCAGTACTTC. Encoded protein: CASSQQETYEQYF.

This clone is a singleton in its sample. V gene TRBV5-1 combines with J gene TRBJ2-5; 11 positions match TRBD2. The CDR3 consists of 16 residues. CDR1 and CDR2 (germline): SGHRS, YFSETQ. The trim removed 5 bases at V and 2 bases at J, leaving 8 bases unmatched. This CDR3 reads CASRNGLAGLQETQYF. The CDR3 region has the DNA TGCGCCAGCAGAAATGGACTAGCGGGCTTACAAGAGACCCAGTACTTC. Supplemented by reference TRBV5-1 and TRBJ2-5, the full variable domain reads KAGVTQTPRYLIKTRGQQVTLSCSPISGHRSVSWYQQTPGQGLQFLFEYFSETQRNKGNFPGRFSGRQFSNSRSEMNVSTLELGDSALYLCASRNGLAGLQETQYFGPGTRLLVL.

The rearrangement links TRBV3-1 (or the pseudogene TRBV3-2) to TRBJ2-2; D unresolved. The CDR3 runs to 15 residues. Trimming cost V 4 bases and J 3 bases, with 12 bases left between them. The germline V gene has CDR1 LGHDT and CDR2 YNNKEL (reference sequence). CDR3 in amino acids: CASSPNRKDTGELFF. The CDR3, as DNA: TGTGCCAGCAGCCCTAATAGAAAAGACACCGGGGAGCTGTTTTTT.

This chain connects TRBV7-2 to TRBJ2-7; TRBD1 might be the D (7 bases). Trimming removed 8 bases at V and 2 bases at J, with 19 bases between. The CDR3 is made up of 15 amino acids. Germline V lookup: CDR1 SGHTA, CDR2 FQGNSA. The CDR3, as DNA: TGTGCCAGCGCCCGGCGGCAGGGGGGCACCTACGAGCAGTACTTC. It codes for CASARRQGGTYEQYF.

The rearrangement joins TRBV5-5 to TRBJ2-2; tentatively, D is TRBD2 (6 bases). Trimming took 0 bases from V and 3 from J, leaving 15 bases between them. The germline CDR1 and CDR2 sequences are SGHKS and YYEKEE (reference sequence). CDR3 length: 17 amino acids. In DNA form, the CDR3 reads TGTGCCAGCAGCTTGGGTTCGGGCGGGACCTACACCGGGGAGCTGTTTTTT. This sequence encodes CASSLGSGGTYTGELFF.

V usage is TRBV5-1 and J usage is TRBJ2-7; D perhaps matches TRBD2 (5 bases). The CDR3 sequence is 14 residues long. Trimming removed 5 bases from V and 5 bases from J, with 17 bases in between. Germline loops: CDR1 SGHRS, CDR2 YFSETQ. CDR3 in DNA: TGCGCCAGCAGTCCACGGTCCCCCGGGGACGAGCAGTACTTC. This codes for CASSPRSPGDEQYF.

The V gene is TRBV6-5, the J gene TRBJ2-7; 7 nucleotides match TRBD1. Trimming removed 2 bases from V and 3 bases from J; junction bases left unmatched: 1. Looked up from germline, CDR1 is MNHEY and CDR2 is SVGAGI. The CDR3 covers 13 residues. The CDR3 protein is CASSYGDSYEQYF. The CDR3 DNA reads TGTGCCAGCAGTTACGGGGACAGCTACGAGCAGTACTTC.

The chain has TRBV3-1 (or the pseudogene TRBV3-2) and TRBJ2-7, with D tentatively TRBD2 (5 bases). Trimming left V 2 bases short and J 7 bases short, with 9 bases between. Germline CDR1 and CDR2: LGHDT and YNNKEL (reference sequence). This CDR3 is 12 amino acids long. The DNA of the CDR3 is TGTGCCAGCAGCCAAAACCGCGGGGAGCAGTACTTC. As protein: CASSQNRGEQYF.

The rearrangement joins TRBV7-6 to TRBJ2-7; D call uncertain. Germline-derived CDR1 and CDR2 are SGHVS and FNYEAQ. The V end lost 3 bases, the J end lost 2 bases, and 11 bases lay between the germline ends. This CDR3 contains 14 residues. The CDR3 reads CASSFSQAAYEQYF. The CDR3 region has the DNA TGTGCCAGCAGCTTCAGCCAGGCCGCCTACGAGCAGTACTTC.

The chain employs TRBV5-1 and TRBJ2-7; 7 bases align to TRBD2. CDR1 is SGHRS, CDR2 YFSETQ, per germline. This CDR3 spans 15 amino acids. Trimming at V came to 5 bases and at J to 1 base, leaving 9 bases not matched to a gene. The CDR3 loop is CASSSGLQASYEQYF. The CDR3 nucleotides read TGCGCCAGCAGTTCGGGACTACAGGCGTCCTACGAGCAGTACTTC.

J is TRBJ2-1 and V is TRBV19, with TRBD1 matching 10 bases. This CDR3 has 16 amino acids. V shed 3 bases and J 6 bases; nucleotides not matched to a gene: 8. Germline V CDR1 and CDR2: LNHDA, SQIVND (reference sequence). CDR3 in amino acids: CASSISPGQGFNEQFF. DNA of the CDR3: TGTGCCAGTAGTATTTCACCGGGACAGGGGTTCAATGAGCAGTTCTTC.

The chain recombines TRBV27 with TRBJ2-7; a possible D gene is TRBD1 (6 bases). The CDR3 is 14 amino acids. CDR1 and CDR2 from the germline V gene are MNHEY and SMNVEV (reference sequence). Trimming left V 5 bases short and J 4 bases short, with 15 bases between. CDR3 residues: CASSGLGGLYEQYF. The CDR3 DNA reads TGTGCCAGCAGTGGACTTGGGGGCCTATACGAGCAGTACTTC.

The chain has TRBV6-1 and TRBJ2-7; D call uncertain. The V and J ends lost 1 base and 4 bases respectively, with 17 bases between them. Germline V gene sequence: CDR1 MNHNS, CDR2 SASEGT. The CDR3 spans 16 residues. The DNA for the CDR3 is TGTGCCAGCAGTGAAGGCCGTCTCCTCGCCGGGTACGAGCAGTACTTC. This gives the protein CASSEGRLLAGYEQYF.

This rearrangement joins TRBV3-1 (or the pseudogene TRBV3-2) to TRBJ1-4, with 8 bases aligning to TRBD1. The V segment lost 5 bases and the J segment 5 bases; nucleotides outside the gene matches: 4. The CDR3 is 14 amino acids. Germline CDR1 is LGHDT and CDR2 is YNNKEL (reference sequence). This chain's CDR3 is CASSYRDRNEKLFF. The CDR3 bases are TGTGCCAGCAGCTACCGGGACAGGAATGAAAAACTGTTTTTT.

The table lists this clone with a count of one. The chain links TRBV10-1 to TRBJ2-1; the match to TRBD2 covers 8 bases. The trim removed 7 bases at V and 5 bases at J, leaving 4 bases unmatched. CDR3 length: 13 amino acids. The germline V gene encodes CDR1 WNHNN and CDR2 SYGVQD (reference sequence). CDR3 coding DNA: TGCGCCAGCAACCTGACTAGCGACAATGAGCAGTTCTTC. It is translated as CASNLTSDNEQFF.

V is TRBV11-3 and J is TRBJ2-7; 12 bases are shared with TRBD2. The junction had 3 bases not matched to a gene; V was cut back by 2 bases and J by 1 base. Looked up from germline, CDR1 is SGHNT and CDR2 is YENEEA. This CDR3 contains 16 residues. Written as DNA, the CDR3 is TGTGCCAGCAGCTTAAAAACTAGCGGGAGGTCCTACGAGCAGTACTTC. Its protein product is CASSLKTSGRSYEQYF.

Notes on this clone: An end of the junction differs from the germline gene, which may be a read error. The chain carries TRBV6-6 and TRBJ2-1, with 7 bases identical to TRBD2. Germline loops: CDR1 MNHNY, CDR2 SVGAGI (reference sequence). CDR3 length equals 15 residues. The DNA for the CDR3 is TGTGCCAGCAGTTATTGGGGGGGGTCCTTCAATGAGCAGTTCTTC. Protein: CASSYWGGSFNEQFF.

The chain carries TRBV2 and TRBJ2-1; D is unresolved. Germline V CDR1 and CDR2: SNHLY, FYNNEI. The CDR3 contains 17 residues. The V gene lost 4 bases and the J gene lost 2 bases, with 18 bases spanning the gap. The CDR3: CASSVSRSPMAYNEQFF. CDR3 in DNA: TGTGCCAGCAGTGTCTCGAGGAGTCCAATGGCCTACAATGAGCAGTTCTTC. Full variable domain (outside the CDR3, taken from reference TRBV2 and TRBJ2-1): EPEVTQTPSHQVTQMGQEVILRCVPISNHLYFYWYRQILGQKVEFLVSFYNNEISEKSEIFDDQFSVERPDGSNFTLKIRSTKLEDSAMYFCASSVSRSPMAYNEQFFGPGTRLTVL.